The 9 T cell receptor beta chains below were found in one sample sequenced in a study of shared clonotypes between healthy human individuals. Clones were read by immunoSEQ multiplex PCR, and TCRdb kept only the in-frame ones, dropping some. The data show roughly 2.5 million clones, around nine tenths seen once. Sequenced material: naive CD4+ T cells sorted from blood. Subset here: CD45RA+ positively selected. Source of these receptors: a man between 18 and 35 years old in good health.

As to this clone: Other DNA sequences of this sample code for an identical CDR3. The chain combines TRBV5-4 with TRBJ1-6; D unresolved. The CDR3 extends over 14 amino acids. Germline CDR1 SGHNT, CDR2 YYREEE (reference sequence). V gave up 4 bases and J gave up 4 bases, with 9 bases separating them. The CDR3: CASSPGGYNSPLHF. CDR3 DNA sequence: TGTGCCAGCAGCCCTGGAGGGTATAATTCACCCCTCCACTTT.

This clone was found a few times. The sample contains more than one DNA sequence encoding this CDR3. The CDR3 reads CASSVGTEAFF. The DNA of the CDR3 is TGTGCCAGCAGTGTGGGCACTGAAGCTTTCTTT. V gene TRBV2 combines with J gene TRBJ1-1; D is undetermined. The V gene's germline CDR1 is SNHLY and CDR2 FYNNEI. The CDR3 is made up of 11 amino acids. The V gene lost 4 bases and the J gene lost 4 bases, with 4 bases spanning the gap.

The chain joins TRBV9 to TRBJ2-2, with TRBD1 identical over 10 bases. V shed 4 bases, J shed 3 bases, and the junction held 6 bases outside the gene matches. The V gene's germline CDR1 is SGDLS and CDR2 YYNGEE. The CDR3 spans 16 residues. This CDR3 reads CASSPRQGAYTGELFF. The CDR3 DNA reads as TGTGCCAGCAGCCCGAGACAGGGGGCATACACCGGGGAGCTGTTTTTT.

V usage is TRBV25-1 and J usage is TRBJ2-3; 10 positions match TRBD2. The V gene end was trimmed by 2 bases and the J gene end by 7 bases; junction bases not matched to a gene: 12. This CDR3 region has 17 residues. Germline V gene data show CDR1 as MGHDK and CDR2 as SYGVNS. Here the CDR3 reads CASSEQYASGRGNTQYF. The CDR3 coding sequence is TGTGCCAGCAGTGAACAGTACGCTAGCGGGAGAGGAAATACGCAGTATTTT.

The chain is built from TRBV29-1 and TRBJ2-7; 10 bases map to TRBD2. The CDR3 covers 14 residues. The ends lost 4 bases at V and 7 bases at J; junction bases unmatched: 10. Germline V gives CDR1 SQVTM, CDR2 ANQGSEA. In nucleotides, the CDR3 is TGCAGCGTTGCGGGGACTAGCGCGGCTTTGGAGCAGTACTTC. Amino acids: CSVAGTSAALEQYF.

A note on this clone: Other DNA sequences in the same sample also yield this CDR3. The chain couples TRBV7-2 to TRBJ1-1; D possibly corresponds to TRBD1 (6 bases). CDR1 and CDR2 (germline): SGHTA, FQGNSA. Between the trimmed V and J ends, which lost 1 base and 0 bases, there was a span of 9 bases. The CDR3 has 15 residues. CDR3 sequence: CASSLGGGMNTEAFF. CDR3 in DNA: TGTGCCAGCAGCTTAGGAGGGGGGATGAACACTGAAGCTTTCTTT.

V and J are TRBV7-9 and TRBJ1-1; perhaps TRBD1 as D (5 bases). Germline V lookup: CDR1 SEHNR, CDR2 FQNEAQ (reference sequence). This CDR3 is built from 15 residues. Trimming stripped 5 bases from V and 4 bases from J, with 17 bases between. The chain's CDR3 is CASSQRDVGGTEAFF. Written as DNA, the CDR3 is TGTGCCAGCAGCCAGAGAGACGTCGGGGGCACTGAAGCTTTCTTT. Based on the CDR3 plus reference TRBV7-9 and TRBJ1-1, the full variable domain is DTGVSQNPRHKITKRGQNVTFRCDPISEHNRLYWYRQTLGQGPEFLTYFQNEAQLEKSRLLSDRFSAERPKGSFSTLEIQRTEQGDSAMYLCASSQRDVGGTEAFFGQGTRLTVV.

CDR3 loop: CASIEVGAGQPQHF. CDR3 in DNA: TGTGCCAGTATTGAGGTAGGGGCAGGTCAGCCCCAGCATTTT. The gene calls are TRBV19 and TRBJ1-5; the D gene is possibly TRBD1 (5 bases). V was cut by 7 bases and J by 6 bases, with 16 bases left in between. The CDR3 length is 14 residues. Germline CDR1 LNHDA, CDR2 SQIVND (reference sequence).

The chain joins TRBV28 to TRBJ2-7, with D tentatively TRBD1 or TRBD2 (5 bases each). Trimming left V 2 bases short and J 0 bases short, with 8 bases between. The CDR3 length is 14 residues. Germline V CDR1 and CDR2: MDHEN, SYDVKM. CDR3 sequence: CASSLEGSSYEQYF. The DNA for the CDR3 is TGTGCCAGCAGTTTAGAGGGGAGCTCCTACGAGCAGTACTTC.